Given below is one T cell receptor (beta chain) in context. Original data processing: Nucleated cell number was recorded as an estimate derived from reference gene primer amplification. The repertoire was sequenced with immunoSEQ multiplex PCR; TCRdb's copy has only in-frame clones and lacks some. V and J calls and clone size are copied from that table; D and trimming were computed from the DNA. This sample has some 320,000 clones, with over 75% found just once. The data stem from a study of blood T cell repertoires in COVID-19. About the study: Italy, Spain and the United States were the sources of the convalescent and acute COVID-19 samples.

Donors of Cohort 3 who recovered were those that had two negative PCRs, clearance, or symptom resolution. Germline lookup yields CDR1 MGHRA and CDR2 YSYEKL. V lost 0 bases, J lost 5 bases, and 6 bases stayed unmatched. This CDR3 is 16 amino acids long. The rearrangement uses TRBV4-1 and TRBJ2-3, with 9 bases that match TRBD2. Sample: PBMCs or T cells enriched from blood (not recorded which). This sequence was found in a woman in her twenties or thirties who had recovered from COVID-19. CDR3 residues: CASSQEWRGGQDTQYF. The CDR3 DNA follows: TGCGCCAGCAGCCAAGAATGGCGGGGGGGCCAAGATACGCAGTATTTT.